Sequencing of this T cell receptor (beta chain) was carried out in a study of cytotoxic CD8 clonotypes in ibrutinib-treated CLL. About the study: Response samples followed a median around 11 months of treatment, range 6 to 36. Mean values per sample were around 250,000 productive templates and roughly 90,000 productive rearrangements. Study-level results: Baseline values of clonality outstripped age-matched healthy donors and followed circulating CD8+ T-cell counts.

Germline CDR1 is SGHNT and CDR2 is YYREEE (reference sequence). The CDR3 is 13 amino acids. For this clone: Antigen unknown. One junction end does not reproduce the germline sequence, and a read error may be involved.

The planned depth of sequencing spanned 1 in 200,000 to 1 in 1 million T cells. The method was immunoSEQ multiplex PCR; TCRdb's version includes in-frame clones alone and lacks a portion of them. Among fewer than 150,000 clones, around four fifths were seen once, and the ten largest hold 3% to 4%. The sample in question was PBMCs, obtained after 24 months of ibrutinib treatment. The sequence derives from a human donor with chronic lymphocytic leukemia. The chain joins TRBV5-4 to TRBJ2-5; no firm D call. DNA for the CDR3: TGTGTCAGCAGCTTCTCCGGGCGGCAGACCCAGTACTTC. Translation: CVSSFSGRQTQYF. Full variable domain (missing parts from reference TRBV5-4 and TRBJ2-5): ETGVTQSPTHLIKTRGQQVTLRCSSQSGHNTVSWYQQALGQGPQFIFQYYREEENGRGNFPPRFSGLQFPNYSSELNVNALELDDSALYLCVSSFSGRQTQYFGPGTRLLVL.